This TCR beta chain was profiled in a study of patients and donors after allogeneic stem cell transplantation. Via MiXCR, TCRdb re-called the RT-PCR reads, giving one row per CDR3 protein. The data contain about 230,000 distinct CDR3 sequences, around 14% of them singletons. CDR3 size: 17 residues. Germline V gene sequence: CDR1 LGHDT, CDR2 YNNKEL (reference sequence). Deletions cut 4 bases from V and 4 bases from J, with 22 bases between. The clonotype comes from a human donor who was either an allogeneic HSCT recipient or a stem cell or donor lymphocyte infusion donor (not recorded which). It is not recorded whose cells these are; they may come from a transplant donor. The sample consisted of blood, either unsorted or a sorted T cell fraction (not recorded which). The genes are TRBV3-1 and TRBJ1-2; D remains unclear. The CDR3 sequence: CASSPLTRTLSSYGYTF. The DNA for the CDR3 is TGTGCCAGCAGCCCCCTAACTCGGACGTTATCCAGCTATGGCTACACCTTC.